This T cell receptor beta chain was documented in a study of blood T cell repertoires in COVID-19. Study-wide context: Sites in the United States, Italy and Spain provided acute and convalescent COVID-19 samples. Sources were T cells, B-cell-depleted T cells, or PBMCs; the material itself was cDNA or gDNA.

The CDR3 covers 16 residues. Losses at the gene ends were 3 bases for V and 4 bases for J; bases not matched to a gene: 8. In germline, CDR1 is SGHDN, CDR2 FVKESK. Authors' data handling: Reference gene primer amplification in the assay estimated nucleated cell counts. Some clones are missing from TCRdb's copy, which holds only in-frame ones; the method was immunoSEQ multiplex PCR. The V and J calls and clone size are taken from that table; D and trimming were inferred from the DNA. Of around 200,000 clones listed, around 83% were seen once; the top ten hold less than 3.5%. The clonotype comes from a man aged 45-65 years with active or convalescent COVID-19. What was sequenced was peripheral blood. The V call is TRBV14, the J call TRBJ2-5, with 10 bases matching TRBD1. The CDR3 is CASSHLTGGGRETQYF. The CDR3 DNA sequence: TGTGCCAGCAGCCACCTGACAGGGGGCGGGAGAGAGACCCAGTACTTC.